Each of the 4 T cell receptor beta chains below was sequenced from the same sample in a study of monozygotic twins with inflammatory bowel disease (dated by TCRdb to the late 2010s). Library prep was done by 5' RACE. TCRdb shows the sequencer as Illumina HiSeq 2500. After the reads were reprocessed by TCRdb, one entry was made per CDR3 protein sequence, with no DNA. The sample table includes more than 100,000 distinct CDR3 sequences. About 2% of the sample rests with the top ten. The sample comprised blood. These receptors all come from a human donor with ulcerative colitis or Crohn's disease, or a healthy co-twin of an affected twin (not recorded which).

The rearrangement links TRBV20-1 to TRBJ2-3; TCRdb's D call, TRBD2, is unchecked because there is no DNA. The V gene's germline CDR1 is DFQATT and CDR2 SNEGSKA (reference sequence). The CDR3 consists of 15 residues. The CDR3: CSARVGSGSTDTQYF.

The V and J genes are TRBV19 and TRBJ2-5; TCRdb indicates TRBD1, and absent DNA this call remains unverified. Germline CDR1 LNHDA, CDR2 SQIVND (reference sequence). The CDR3 consists of 17 residues. CDR3 amino acids: CASSIIGTGVSQETQYF.

V gene TRBV7-8 combines with J gene TRBJ2-2. Germline values: CDR1 SGHVS, CDR2 FQNEAQ. The CDR3 is made up of 13 amino acids. CDR3: CASSLLRTGELFF.

The chain recombines TRBV5-1 with TRBJ2-5; TCRdb selects TRBD1, and the lack of DNA leaves this call unchecked. Germline values: CDR1 SGHRS, CDR2 YFSETQ. This CDR3 comprises 15 residues. CDR3 amino acids: CASSLGGRGQETQYF.